The T cell receptor beta chain under discussion was sequenced for a study of tumor-infiltrating lymphocytes in primary liver carcinoma. Total RNA and DNA came together from approximately 20-30 mg of bulk tissue without cell sorting. Those patients suffered from chronic HBV infection and were treatment-naive. Details on this clonotype: The target antigen is unknown. At one end the junction does not follow the germline gene, possibly because of a read error.

The template, roughly 0.45 ug total RNA, yielded TCR beta cDNA made with a constant-region primer. ARM-PCR, slightly modified, supplied the TCR beta libraries through three nested multiplex PCR rounds. MiXCR, applied by TCRdb to the multiplex PCR reads, yields one record per CDR3 protein. This sample has fewer than 90,000 distinct CDR3 sequences; 60% to 75% occur once, and the top ten carry roughly a fifth. Study outcomes and limitations: Appearing in all five tumor regions was true of only about 7.5-25% of top clones. Reduced overlap was seen in tumor-adjacent and tumor-blood pairs versus tumor region pairs.

This receptor was identified in a man aged 40-49 years with primary liver carcinoma and hepatitis B virus infection. What was sequenced was liver tumor tissue from sampling region 1. Subset here: tumor region T1, superior pole.

This chain's CDR3 is CAGSRDSVFAGELFF. DNA of the CDR3: TGCGCCGGCAGTCGGGACAGTGTTTTCGCCGGGGAGCTGTTTTTT. V is TRBV4-1 and J is TRBJ2-2, with 7 positions matching TRBD1. There are 15 residues in the CDR3. CDR1 is MGHRA and CDR2 is YSYEKL in the germline V gene.